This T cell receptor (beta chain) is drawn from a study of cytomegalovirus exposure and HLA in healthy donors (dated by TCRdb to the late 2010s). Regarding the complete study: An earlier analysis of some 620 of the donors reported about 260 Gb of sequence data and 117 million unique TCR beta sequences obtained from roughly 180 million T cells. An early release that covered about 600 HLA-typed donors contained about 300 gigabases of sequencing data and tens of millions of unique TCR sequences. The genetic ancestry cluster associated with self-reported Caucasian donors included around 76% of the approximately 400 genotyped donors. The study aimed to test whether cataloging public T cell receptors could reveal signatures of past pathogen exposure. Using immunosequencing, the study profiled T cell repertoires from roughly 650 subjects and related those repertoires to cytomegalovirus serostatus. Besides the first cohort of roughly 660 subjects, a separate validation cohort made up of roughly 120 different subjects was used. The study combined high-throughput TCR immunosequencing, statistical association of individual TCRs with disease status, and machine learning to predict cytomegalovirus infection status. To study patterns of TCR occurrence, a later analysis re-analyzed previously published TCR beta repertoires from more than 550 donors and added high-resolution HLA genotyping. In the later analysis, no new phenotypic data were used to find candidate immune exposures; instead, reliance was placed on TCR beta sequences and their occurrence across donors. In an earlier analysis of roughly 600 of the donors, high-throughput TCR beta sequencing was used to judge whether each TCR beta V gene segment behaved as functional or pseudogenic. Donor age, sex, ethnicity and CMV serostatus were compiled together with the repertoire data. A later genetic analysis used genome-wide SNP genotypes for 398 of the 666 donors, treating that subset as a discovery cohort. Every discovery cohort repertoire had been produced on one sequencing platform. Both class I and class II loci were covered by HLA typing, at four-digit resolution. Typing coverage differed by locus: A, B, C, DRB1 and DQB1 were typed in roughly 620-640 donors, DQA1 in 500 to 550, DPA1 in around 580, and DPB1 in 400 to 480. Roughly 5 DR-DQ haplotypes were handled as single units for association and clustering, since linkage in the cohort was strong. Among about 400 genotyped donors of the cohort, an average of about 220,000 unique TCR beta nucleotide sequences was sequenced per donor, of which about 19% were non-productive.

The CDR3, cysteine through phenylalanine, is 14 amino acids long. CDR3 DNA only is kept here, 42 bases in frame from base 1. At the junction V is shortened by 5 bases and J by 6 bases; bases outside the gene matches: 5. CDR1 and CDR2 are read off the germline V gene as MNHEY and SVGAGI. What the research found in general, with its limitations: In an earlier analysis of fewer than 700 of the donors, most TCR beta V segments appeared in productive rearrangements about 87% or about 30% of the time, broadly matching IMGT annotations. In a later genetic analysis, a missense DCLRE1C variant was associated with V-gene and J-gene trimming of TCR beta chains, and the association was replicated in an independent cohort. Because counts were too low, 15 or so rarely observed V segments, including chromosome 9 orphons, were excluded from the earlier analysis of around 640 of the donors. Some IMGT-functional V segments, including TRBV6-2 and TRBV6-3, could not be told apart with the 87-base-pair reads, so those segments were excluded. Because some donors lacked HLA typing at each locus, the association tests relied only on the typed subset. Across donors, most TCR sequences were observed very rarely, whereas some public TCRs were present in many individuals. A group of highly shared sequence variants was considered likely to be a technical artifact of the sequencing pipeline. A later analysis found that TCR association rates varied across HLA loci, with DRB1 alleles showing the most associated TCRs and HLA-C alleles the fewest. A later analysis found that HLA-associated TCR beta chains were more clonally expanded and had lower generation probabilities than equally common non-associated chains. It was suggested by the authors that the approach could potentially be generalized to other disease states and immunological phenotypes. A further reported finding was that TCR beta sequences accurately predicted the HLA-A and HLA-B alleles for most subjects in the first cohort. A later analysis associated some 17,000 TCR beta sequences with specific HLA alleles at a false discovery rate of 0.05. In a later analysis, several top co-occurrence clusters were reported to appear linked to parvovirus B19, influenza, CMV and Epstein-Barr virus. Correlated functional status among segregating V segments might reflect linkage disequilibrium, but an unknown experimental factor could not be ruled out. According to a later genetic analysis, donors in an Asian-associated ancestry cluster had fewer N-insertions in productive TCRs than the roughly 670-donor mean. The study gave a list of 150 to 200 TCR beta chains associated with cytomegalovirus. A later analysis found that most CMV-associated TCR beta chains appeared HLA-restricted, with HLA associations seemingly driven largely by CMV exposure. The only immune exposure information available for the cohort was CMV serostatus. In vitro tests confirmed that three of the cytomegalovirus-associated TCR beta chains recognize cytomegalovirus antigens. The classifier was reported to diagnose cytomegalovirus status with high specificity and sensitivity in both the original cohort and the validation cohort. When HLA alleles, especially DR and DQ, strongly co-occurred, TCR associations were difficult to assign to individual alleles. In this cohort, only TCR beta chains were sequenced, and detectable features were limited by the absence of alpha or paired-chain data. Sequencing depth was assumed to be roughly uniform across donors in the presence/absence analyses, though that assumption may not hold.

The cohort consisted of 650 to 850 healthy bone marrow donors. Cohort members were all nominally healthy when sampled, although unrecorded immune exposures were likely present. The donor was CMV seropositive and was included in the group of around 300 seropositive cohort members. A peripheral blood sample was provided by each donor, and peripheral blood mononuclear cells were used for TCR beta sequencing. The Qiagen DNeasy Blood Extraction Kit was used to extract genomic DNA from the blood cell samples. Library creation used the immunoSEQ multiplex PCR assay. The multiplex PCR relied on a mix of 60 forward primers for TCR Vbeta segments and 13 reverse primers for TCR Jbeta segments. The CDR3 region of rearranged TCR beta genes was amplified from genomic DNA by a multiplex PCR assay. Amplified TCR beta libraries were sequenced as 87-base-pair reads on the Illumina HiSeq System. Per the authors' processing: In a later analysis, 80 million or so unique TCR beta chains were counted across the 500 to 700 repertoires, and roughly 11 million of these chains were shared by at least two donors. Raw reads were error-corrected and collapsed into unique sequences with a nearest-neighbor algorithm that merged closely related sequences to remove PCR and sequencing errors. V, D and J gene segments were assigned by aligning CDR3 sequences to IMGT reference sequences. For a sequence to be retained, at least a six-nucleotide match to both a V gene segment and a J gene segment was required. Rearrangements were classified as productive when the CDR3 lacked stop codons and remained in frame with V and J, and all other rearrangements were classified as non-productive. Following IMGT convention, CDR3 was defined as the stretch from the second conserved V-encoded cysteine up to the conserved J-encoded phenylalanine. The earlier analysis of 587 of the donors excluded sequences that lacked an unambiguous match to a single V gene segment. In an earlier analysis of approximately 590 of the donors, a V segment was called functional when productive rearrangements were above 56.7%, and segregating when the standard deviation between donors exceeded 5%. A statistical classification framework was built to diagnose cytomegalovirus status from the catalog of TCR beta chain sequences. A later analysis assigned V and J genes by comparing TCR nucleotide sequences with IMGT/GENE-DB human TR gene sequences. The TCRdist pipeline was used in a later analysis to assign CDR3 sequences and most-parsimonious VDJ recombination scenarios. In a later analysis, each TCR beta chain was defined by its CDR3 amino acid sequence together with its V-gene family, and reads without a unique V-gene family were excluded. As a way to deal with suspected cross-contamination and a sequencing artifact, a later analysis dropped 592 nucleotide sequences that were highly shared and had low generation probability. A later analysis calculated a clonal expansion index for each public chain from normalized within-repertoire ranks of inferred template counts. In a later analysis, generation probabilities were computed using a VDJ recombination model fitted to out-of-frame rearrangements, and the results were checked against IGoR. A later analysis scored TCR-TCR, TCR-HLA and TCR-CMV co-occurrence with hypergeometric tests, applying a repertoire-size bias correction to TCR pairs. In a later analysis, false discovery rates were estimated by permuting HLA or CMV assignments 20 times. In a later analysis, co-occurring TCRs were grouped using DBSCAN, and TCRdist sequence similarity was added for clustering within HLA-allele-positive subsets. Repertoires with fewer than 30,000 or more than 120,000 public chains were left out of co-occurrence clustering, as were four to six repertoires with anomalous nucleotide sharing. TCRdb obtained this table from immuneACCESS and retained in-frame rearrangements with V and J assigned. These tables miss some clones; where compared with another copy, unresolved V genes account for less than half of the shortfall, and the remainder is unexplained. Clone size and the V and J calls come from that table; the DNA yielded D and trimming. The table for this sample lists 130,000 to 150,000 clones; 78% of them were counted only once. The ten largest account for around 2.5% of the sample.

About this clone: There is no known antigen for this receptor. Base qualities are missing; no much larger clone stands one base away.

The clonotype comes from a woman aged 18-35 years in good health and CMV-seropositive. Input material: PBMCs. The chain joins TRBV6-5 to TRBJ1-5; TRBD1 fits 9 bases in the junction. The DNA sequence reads TGTGCCAGCAGTGGACAGGGGTTGGTTCAGCCCCAGCATTTT. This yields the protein CASSGQGLVQPQHF.